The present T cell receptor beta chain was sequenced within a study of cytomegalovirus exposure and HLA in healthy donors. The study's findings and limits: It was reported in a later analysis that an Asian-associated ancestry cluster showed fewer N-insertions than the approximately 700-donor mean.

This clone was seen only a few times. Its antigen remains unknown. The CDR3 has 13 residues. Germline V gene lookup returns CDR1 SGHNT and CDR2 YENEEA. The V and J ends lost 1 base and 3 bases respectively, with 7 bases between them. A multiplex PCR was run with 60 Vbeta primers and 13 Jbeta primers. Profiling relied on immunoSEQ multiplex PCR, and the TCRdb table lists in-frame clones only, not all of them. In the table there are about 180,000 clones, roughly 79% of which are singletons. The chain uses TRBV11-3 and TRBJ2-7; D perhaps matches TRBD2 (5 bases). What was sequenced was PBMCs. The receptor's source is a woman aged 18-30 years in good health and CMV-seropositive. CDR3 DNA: TGTGCCAGCAGCTTAGCGGGGAACTACGAGCAGTACTTC. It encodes CASSLAGNYEQYF.